This TCR beta chain was captured by sequencing in a study of blood T cell repertoires in COVID-19. Study information: Collection of acute and convalescent COVID-19 samples took place in the United States, Italy and Spain. T cells, B-cell-depleted T cells, or PBMCs supplied cDNA or gDNA.

This clone was counted a single time. Germline-derived CDR1 and CDR2 are SNHLY and FYNNEI. The CDR3 loop spans 14 amino acids. V was cut by 6 bases and J by 3 bases, with 12 bases left in between. Original data processing: Estimation of nucleated cell counts was performed using reference gene primer amplification. Here immunoSEQ multiplex PCR was the method, and the copy in TCRdb shows in-frame clones only, minus some. Clone size and V and J calls were adopted from that table, with D and trimming inferred from the DNA. The sample yields some 170,000 clones, around four fifths seen once. Sequencing input: peripheral blood. This sequence joins TRBV2 and TRBJ2-1; perhaps TRBD2 as D (6 bases). The sequence was collected from an elderly woman with acute or convalescent COVID-19. The chain's CDR3 is CASRSSGRYNEQFF. The CDR3 DNA reads as TGTGCCAGCAGGTCGAGCGGGCGCTACAATGAGCAGTTCTTC.